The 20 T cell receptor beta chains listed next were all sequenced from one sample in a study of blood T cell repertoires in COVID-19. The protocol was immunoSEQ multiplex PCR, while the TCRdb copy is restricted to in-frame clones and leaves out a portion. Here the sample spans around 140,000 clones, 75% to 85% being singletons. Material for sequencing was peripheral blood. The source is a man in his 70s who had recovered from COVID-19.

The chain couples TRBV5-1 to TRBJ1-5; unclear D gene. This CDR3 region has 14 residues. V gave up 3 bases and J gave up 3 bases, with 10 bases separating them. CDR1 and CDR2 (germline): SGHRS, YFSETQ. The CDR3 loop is CASSSGDLNQPQHF. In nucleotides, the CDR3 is TGCGCCAGCAGCTCCGGAGACCTCAATCAGCCCCAGCATTTT.

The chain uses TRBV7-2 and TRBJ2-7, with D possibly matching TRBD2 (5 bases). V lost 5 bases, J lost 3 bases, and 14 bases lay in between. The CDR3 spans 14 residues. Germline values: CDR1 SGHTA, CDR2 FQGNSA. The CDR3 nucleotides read TGTGCCAGCAGCCCGAGGGTTTCGTTCTACGAGCAGTACTTC. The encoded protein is CASSPRVSFYEQYF.

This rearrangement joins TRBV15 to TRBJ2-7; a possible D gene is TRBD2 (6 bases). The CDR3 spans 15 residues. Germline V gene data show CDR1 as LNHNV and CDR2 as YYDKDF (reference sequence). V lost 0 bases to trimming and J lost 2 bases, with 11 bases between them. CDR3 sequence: CATSRERGGPYEQYF. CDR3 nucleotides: TGTGCCACCAGCAGAGAGAGAGGAGGGCCCTACGAGCAGTACTTC.

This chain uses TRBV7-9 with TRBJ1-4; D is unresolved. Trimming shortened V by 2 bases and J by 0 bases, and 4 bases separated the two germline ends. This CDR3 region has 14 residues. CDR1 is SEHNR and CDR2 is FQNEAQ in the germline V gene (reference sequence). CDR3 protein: CASSLLATNEKLFF. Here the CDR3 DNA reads TGTGCCAGCAGCTTACTTGCAACTAATGAAAAACTGTTTTTT.

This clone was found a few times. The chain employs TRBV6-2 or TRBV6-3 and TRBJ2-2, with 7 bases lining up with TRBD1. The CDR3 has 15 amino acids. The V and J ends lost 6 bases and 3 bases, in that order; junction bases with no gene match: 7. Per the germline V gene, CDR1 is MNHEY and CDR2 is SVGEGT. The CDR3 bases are TGTGCCAGCAGCAATAACAGGGGATACACCGGGGAGCTGTTTTTT. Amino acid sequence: CASSNNRGYTGELFF.

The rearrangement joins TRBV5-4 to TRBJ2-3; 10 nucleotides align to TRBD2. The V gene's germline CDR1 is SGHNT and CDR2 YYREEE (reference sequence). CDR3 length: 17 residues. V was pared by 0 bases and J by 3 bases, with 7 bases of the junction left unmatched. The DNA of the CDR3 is TGTGCCAGCAGCTTGGGTCTAGCGGGAGAACGTACAGATACGCAGTATTTT. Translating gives CASSLGLAGERTDTQYF.

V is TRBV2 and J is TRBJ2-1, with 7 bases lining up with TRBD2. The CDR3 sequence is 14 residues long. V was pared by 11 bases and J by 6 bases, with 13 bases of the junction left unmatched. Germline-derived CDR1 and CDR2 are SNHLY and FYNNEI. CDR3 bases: TGTGCCTGGCGGCCAGCGGGATTTATCAATGAGCAGTTCTTC. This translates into CAWRPAGFINEQFF.

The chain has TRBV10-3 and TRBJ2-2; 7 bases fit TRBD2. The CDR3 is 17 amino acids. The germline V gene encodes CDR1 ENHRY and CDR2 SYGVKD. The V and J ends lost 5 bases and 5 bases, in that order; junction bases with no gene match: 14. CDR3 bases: TGTGCCATCAGTTTACTAGCTAGCGGTGAGGATACCGGGGAGCTGTTTTTT. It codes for CAISLLASGEDTGELFF.

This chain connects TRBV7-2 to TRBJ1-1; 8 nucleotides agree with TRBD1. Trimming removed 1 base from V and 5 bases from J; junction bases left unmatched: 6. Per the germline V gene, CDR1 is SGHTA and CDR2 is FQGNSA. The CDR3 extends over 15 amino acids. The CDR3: CASSLGGQGRTEAFF. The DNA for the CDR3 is TGTGCCAGCAGCTTAGGAGGACAGGGAAGGACTGAAGCTTTCTTT.

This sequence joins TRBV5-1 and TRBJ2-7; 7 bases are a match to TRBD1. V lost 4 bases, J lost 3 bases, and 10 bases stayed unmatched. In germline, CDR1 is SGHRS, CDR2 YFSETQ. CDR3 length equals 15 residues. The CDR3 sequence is CASSLPRQGIYEQYF. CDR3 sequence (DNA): TGCGCCAGCAGCCTACCCCGACAGGGAATCTACGAGCAGTACTTC.

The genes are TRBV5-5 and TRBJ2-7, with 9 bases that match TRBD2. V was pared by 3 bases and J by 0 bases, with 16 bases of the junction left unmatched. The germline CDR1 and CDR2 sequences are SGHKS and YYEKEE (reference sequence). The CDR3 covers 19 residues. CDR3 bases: TGTGCCAGCAGCTACTTACCGGGACTAGCTTTTATGCCCTCCTACGAGCAGTACTTC. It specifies CASSYLPGLAFMPSYEQYF.

The DNA of the CDR3 is TGTGCCAGCAGCCCCTCGGGACTAGCGACAGATACGCAGTATTTT. It translates to CASSPSGLATDTQYF. The chain is built from TRBV7-2 and TRBJ2-3; 10 bases are shared with TRBD2. Germline assignment: CDR1 SGHTA and CDR2 FQGNSA. The CDR3 is 15 residues long. Trimming cost V 5 bases and J 3 bases; bases outside gene matches: 5.

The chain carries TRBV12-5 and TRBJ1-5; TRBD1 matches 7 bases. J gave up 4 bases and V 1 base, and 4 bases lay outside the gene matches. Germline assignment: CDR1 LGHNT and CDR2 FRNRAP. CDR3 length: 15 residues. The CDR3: CASGLGQGRNQPQHF. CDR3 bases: TGTGCTAGTGGTTTGGGACAGGGAAGGAATCAGCCCCAGCATTTT.

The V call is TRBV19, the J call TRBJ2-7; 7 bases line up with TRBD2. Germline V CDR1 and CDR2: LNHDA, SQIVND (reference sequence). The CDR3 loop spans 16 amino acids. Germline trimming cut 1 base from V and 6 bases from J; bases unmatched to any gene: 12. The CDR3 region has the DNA TGTGCCAGTAGTATAGTTGCGGCTAGCGGAGCTCTCGAGCAGTACTTC. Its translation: CASSIVAASGALEQYF.

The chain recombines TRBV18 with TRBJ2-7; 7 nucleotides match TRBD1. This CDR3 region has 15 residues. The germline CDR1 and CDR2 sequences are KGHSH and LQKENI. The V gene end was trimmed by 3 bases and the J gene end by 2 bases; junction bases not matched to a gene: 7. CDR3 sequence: CASSPLTGAAYEQYF. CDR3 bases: TGTGCCAGCTCACCGCTTACAGGGGCAGCCTACGAGCAGTACTTC.

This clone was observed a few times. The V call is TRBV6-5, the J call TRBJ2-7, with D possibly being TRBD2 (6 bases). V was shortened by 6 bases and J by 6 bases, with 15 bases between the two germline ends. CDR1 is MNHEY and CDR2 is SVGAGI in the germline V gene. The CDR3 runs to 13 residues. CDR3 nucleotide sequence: TGTGCCAGCAGCGACTTGCTAGCGTCCGAGCAGTACTTC. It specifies CASSDLLASEQYF.

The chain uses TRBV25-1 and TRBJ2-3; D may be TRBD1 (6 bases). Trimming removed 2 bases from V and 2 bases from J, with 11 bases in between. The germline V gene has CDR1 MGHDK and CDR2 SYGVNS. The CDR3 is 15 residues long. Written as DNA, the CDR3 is TGTGCCAGCAGTGAACAGGGGCGAAACACAGATACGCAGTATTTT. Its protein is CASSEQGRNTDTQYF.

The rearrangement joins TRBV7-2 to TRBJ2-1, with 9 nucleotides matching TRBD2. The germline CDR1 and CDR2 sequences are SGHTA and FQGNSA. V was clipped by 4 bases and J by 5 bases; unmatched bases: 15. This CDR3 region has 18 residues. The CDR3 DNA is TGTGCCAGCAGCTCGACTTATAGCGGGAGTCTAGGAAACAATGAGCAGTTCTTC. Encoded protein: CASSSTYSGSLGNNEQFF.

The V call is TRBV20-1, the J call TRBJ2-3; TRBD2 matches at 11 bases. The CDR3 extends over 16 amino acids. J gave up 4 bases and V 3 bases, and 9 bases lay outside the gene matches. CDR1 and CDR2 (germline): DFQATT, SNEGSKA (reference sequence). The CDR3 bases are TGCAGTGCTAGTAGTTCGCTAGCGGGAGGACCAGATACGCAGTATTTT. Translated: CSASSSLAGGPDTQYF.

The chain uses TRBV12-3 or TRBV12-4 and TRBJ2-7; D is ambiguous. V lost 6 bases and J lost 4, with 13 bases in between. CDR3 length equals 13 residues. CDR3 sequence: CASRRSSKYEQYF. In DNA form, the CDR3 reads TGTGCCAGCAGGAGGAGTAGTAAATACGAGCAGTACTTC.